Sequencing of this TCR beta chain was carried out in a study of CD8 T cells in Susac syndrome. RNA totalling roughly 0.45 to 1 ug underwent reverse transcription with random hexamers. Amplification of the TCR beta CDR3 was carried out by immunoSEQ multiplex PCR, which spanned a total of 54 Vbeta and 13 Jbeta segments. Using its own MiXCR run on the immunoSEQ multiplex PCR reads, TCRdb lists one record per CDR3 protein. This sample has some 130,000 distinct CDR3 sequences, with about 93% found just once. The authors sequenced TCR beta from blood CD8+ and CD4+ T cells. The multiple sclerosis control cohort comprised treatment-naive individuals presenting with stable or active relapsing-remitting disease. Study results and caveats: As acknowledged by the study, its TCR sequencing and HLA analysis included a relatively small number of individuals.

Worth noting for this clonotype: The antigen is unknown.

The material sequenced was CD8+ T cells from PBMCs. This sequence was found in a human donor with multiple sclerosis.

The CDR3 spells CASSSKSWEQFF. For the CDR3, the DNA is TGTGCCAGCAGCTCAAAATCTTGGGAGCAGTTCTTC. This chain uses TRBV7-9 with TRBJ2-1; D unclear. The CDR3 spans 12 residues. Trimming cost V 4 bases and J 10 bases, with 11 bases left between them. Germline CDR1 and CDR2: SEHNR and FQNEAQ (reference sequence).